These 4 T cell receptor beta chains were sequenced from one sample in a study of blood T cell repertoires in COVID-19. Assay: immunoSEQ multiplex PCR; the TCRdb copy retains only in-frame clones and omits some. The data show 190,000 or so clones, roughly four fifths seen once. Sequenced material: PBMCs or T cells enriched from blood (not recorded which). The receptors shown here come from a man aged 35 to 55 who had recovered from COVID-19.

The chain is built from TRBV27 and TRBJ2-6; D remains unclear. CDR1 is MNHEY and CDR2 is SMNVEV in the germline V gene (reference sequence). Deletions cut 6 bases from V and 2 bases from J, with 11 bases between. This CDR3 is 15 amino acids long. CDR3 amino acids: CASRSGITGANVLTF. The CDR3 nucleotides are TGTGCCAGCAGGTCCGGTATAACTGGGGCCAACGTCCTGACTTTC.

Written as DNA, the CDR3 is TGTGCCATCAGGGAGGTGGTCCGGGGGAGCACTGAAGCTTTCTTT. Its protein product is CAIREVVRGSTEAFF. The V and J genes are TRBV10-3 and TRBJ1-1; a weak D match, TRBD1 (5 bases). The CDR3 totals 15 residues. Germline V gene data show CDR1 as ENHRY and CDR2 as SYGVKD. The V gene lost 6 bases and the J gene lost 4 bases, with 18 bases spanning the gap.

The chain combines TRBV11-2 with TRBJ2-1, with D perhaps matching TRBD2 (5 bases). The V end was cut by 2 bases, the J end by 13 bases, with 21 bases between. From germline, CDR1 is SGHAT and CDR2 FQNNGV. The CDR3 runs 15 residues. The CDR3 region is CASSLLTRAAADQFF. DNA for the CDR3: TGTGCCAGCAGCTTATTAACTAGGGCAGCCGCTGATCAGTTCTTC.

This chain connects TRBV28 to TRBJ1-1, with 10 positions matching TRBD1. Trimming cost V 4 bases and J 1 base; bases outside gene matches: 9. CDR3 length: 17 amino acids. The V gene's germline CDR1 is MDHEN and CDR2 SYDVKM. The CDR3 DNA follows: TGTGCCAGCAGTTCCGGACAGGGGGGTTTCGGGAACACTGAAGCTTTCTTT. It translates to CASSSGQGGFGNTEAFF. Drawing the rest from reference TRBV28 and TRBJ1-1, the complete variable domain is DVKVTQSSRYLVKRTGEKVFLECVQDMDHENMFWYRQDPGLGLRLIYFSYDVKMKEKGDIPEGYSVSREKKERFSLILESASTNQTSMYLCASSSGQGGFGNTEAFFGQGTRLTVV.